This entry is about one T cell receptor (beta chain). Its matching antigen is unknown. These data come from a study of beta chain features in type 1 diabetes. Whole-study context: All samples combined gave under 110,000,000 sorted cells for examination.

This CDR3 has 15 amino acids. Germline CDR1 SGHTA, CDR2 FQGNSA. J was trimmed by 7 bases and V by 9 bases; bases with no gene match: 17. Sort purity for all populations was recorded as exceeding 98%. Expressed TCRB transcripts got sequenced, as all isolated RNA was reverse transcribed. Samples of naive, central memory and regulatory T cells yielded a mean of about 3.7 million reads. Measured with immunoSEQ multiplex PCR; TCRdb has only the in-frame clones, and not every one. This sample has 550,000 to 850,000 clones, with roughly 13% found just once. The study's findings and limits: Moderate yet significant TCRB CDR3 shortening was seen in Type 1 diabetes patients in all four CD4+ subsets. Across patients, naive, central memory and Treg TCRB repertoires exhibited apparently greater similarity than was observed across healthy donors.

The rearrangement joins TRBV7-2 to TRBJ2-5; 7 nucleotides line up with TRBD2. This clonotype was obtained from a man aged 18 to 30 with type 1 diabetes. Sequenced input: naive CD4+ T cells from blood. The CDR3 DNA reads as TGTGCCAGTACTCCGCGCCTAGCGGCGGAGGGGACCCAGTACTTC. This codes for CASTPRLAAEGTQYF.